The T cell receptor (beta chain) under discussion was sequenced for a study of blood T cell repertoires in COVID-19. About the study: The United States, Italy and Spain were the sources of the acute and convalescent COVID-19 samples. The cDNA or gDNA used as material had been derived from T cells, B-cell-depleted T cells, or PBMCs.

In the authors' methods: Estimated nucleated cell counts came from reference gene primer amplification. Measured with immunoSEQ multiplex PCR; TCRdb has only the in-frame clones, and not every one. V and J calls and clone size follow that table, whereas D and trimming were derived from the DNA. Seen here are tens of thousands of clones, 84% observed once, and the top ten hold over 2%. Germline V lookup: CDR1 SNHLY, CDR2 FYNNEI. The CDR3 is 17 residues long. V shed 6 bases and J 2 bases; nucleotides not matched to a gene: 12. This clone was seen only once. Sequencing was carried out using peripheral blood. The J gene is TRBJ1-4, the V gene TRBV2; 7 bases are shared with TRBD1. The clonotype was recovered from a man aged 45-65 years with acute or convalescent COVID-19. Written as DNA, the CDR3 is TGTGCCAGCAGAGGTCTACAGGGGAGGCGTACTAATGAAAAACTGTTTTTT. This codes for CASRGLQGRRTNEKLFF.